These 7 T cell receptor beta chains were sequenced from one sample in a study of shared clonotypes between healthy human individuals. The table came from immunoSEQ multiplex PCR; TCRdb's copy has only in-frame clones and leaves some out. Seen here are over 2 million clones, around 93% observed once, and the top ten hold 0.37%. What was sequenced was naive CD4+ T cells from PBMCs. Subset given: CD45RA+ positively selected. Receptor source: a man between 18 and 35 years old in good health. Some clones in this sample may be carry-over from other donors' samples.

The V gene is TRBV2, the J gene TRBJ1-4, with a possible D match to TRBD1 (5 bases). Germline assignment: CDR1 SNHLY and CDR2 FYNNEI. The CDR3 sequence is 12 residues long. V lost 4 bases, J lost 16 bases, and 16 bases lay in between. CDR3 bases: TGTGCCAGCAGTGGGGGGTGGGGAGGTCCGTTTTTT. Encoded protein: CASSGGWGGPFF.

The CDR3 DNA reads as TGTGCCAGCAGTCCCCAGGGACTAGCGGGCCTGAATGAGCAGTTCTTC. It translates to CASSPQGLAGLNEQFF. V usage is TRBV6-4 and J usage is TRBJ2-1; TRBD2 matches at 12 bases. CDR1 and CDR2 from the germline V gene are MRHNA and SNTAGT. The CDR3 is 16 residues long. The V and J ends lost 5 bases and 7 bases, in that order; junction bases with no gene match: 9.

Only one count was recorded for this clone. The gene calls are TRBV11-2 and TRBJ2-1; tentative D call: TRBD2 (5 bases). The V gene lost 7 bases and the J gene lost 0 bases, with 13 bases spanning the gap. The CDR3 extends over 15 amino acids. Per germline, CDR1 SGHAT and CDR2 FQNNGV. The CDR3 protein is CASTLSGSSYNEQFF. CDR3 DNA sequence: TGTGCCAGCACCCTAAGCGGAAGCTCCTACAATGAGCAGTTCTTC.

The CDR3 sequence is CASSPRQGANYGYTF. Written as DNA, the CDR3 is TGTGCCAGTAGTCCTCGACAGGGAGCTAACTATGGCTACACCTTC. The chain recombines TRBV19 with TRBJ1-2, with TRBD1 identical over 7 bases. Trimming removed 5 bases from V and 0 bases from J; junction bases left unmatched: 6. CDR3 length: 15 amino acids. The germline V gene encodes CDR1 LNHDA and CDR2 SQIVND (reference sequence).

The table lists this clone with a count of one. The rearrangement joins TRBV28 to TRBJ2-5, with TRBD2 matching 7 bases. The germline V gene has CDR1 MDHEN and CDR2 SYDVKM. CDR3 size: 18 residues. V gave up 8 bases and J gave up 0 bases; unmatched junction bases: 18. In nucleotides, the CDR3 is TGTGCCAGCCACCCGGTTGGGAGACTAGCCCGGTACCAAGAGACCCAGTACTTC. This codes for CASHPVGRLARYQETQYF.

The chain has TRBV29-1 and TRBJ1-4, with a possible D match to TRBD1 (6 bases). V lost 7 bases, J lost 7 bases, and 10 bases lay in between. The germline CDR1 and CDR2 sequences are SQVTM and ANQGSEA. The CDR3 runs 11 residues. The chain's CDR3 is CSAGQSEKLFF. The DNA of the CDR3 is TGCAGCGCAGGACAGAGTGAAAAACTGTTTTTT. Together with reference TRBV29-1 and TRBJ1-4, the CDR3 gives the full variable domain: SAVISQKPSRDICQRGTSLTIQCQVDSQVTMMFWYRQQPGQSLTLIATANQGSEATYESGFVIDKFPISRPNLTFSTLTVSNMSPEDSSIYLCSAGQSEKLFFGSGTQLSVL.

The chain recombines TRBV18 with TRBJ1-3; D is unclear. The V gene lost 2 bases and the J gene lost 3 bases, with 5 bases spanning the gap. The CDR3 has 13 residues. In germline, CDR1 is KGHSH, CDR2 LQKENI. CDR3 loop: CASSPSDGNTIYF. The CDR3 coding sequence is TGTGCCAGCTCACCAAGCGATGGAAACACCATATATTTT.